These 16 T cell receptor beta chains were all obtained from the same sample, sequenced in a study of blood T cell repertoires in COVID-19. Sequencing was performed with immunoSEQ multiplex PCR; in TCRdb, only in-frame clones are kept and a portion is missing. The sample lists roughly 72,000 clones, under 90% occurring once. The sequenced sample consisted of peripheral blood. These TCRs come from a man between 65 and 79 years old who had recovered from COVID-19.

The V and J genes are TRBV7-2 and TRBJ2-3, with a possible D match to TRBD2 (5 bases). This CDR3 region has 16 residues. The V gene's germline CDR1 is SGHTA and CDR2 FQGNSA. Trimming removed 1 base from V and 6 bases from J, with 17 bases in between. The DNA of the CDR3 is TGTGCCAGCAGCTTAGAAGGACTCCCCGGGGAGGATACGCAGTATTTT. Residues: CASSLEGLPGEDTQYF.

CDR3 loop: CATSEGRGEQFF. The CDR3 region has the DNA TGTGCCACCAGTGAGGGACGGGGGGAGCAGTTCTTC. This rearrangement joins TRBV24-1 to TRBJ2-1; TRBD2 is a possible D gene (6 bases). CDR1 is KGHDR, CDR2 SFDVKD, per germline. The CDR3 consists of 12 residues. V was cut by 4 bases and J by 10 bases, with 10 bases left in between.

This rearrangement joins TRBV30 to TRBJ1-3; weak D call: TRBD1 (5 bases). The V end was cut by 0 bases, the J end by 1 base, with 19 bases between. This CDR3 has 18 residues. The germline V gene encodes CDR1 GTSNPN and CDR2 SVGIG (reference sequence). CDR3 nucleotides: TGTGCCTGGAGTGTAATGACCGGGGACTTACAGTCTGGAAACACCATATATTTT. It is translated as CAWSVMTGDLQSGNTIYF.

DNA of the CDR3: TGTGCCTGGAGTGCTAGCGGACAGGGGGCCTATGGCTACACCTTC. Translated: CAWSASGQGAYGYTF. This chain joins TRBV30 and TRBJ1-2, with 11 bases fitting TRBD1. Per germline, CDR1 GTSNPN and CDR2 SVGIG (reference sequence). The CDR3 totals 15 residues. Trimming at V came to 1 base and at J to 4 bases, leaving 5 bases not matched to a gene.

This clone was found a few times. The V gene is TRBV4-1, the J gene TRBJ2-1, with TRBD2 matching 9 bases. The CDR3 has 17 amino acids. V was pared by 1 base and J by 2 bases, with 6 bases of the junction left unmatched. The germline V gene has CDR1 MGHRA and CDR2 YSYEKL. Here the CDR3 reads CASSQGGLAGPYNEQFF. CDR3 coding DNA: TGCGCCAGCAGCCAAGGGGGGCTAGCGGGACCCTACAATGAGCAGTTCTTC.

V and J are TRBV9 and TRBJ2-1, with 7 nucleotides matching TRBD2. V shed 1 base, J shed 8 bases, and the junction held 3 bases outside the gene matches. The CDR3 loop spans 13 amino acids. Per the germline V gene, CDR1 is SGDLS and CDR2 is YYNGEE. This chain's CDR3 is CASSVLADYEQFF. The CDR3 bases are TGTGCCAGCAGCGTACTAGCGGACTATGAGCAGTTCTTC.

The J gene is TRBJ2-1, the V gene TRBV6-1; the match to TRBD2 covers 12 bases. The ends lost 2 bases at V and 12 bases at J; junction bases unmatched: 8. Germline V gives CDR1 MNHNS, CDR2 SASEGT. CDR3 length: 15 residues. The CDR3 coding sequence is TGTGCCAGCAGTGAATGGGGGACTAGCGGGCATGGGCAGTTCTTC. Its translation is CASSEWGTSGHGQFF.

This clone has more than one count but fewer than ten. The V and J genes are TRBV24-1 and TRBJ2-2; 7 bases fit TRBD1. Germline V gives CDR1 KGHDR, CDR2 SFDVKD. V lost 1 base to trimming and J lost 7 bases; unmatched junction nucleotides: 8. This CDR3 has 16 residues. This chain's CDR3 is CATSDFRDSLVGELFF. CDR3 in DNA: TGTGCCACCAGTGATTTCCGGGACAGTCTCGTCGGGGAGCTGTTTTTT.

Of note for this clone: This specimen includes other DNA sequences encoding the same CDR3. This rearrangement joins TRBV6-2 or TRBV6-3 to TRBJ2-1; 10 bases line up with TRBD2. Losses at the gene ends were 0 bases for V and 8 bases for J; bases not matched to a gene: 4. The germline CDR1 and CDR2 sequences are MNHEY and SVGEGT. The CDR3 is 15 amino acids. The CDR3 protein is CASSYSLAGDDEQFF. CDR3 DNA: TGTGCCAGCAGTTACTCTCTAGCGGGGGACGATGAGCAGTTCTTC.

This chain uses TRBV6-2 or TRBV6-3 with TRBJ2-2; 9 positions match TRBD2. The V gene's germline CDR1 is MNHEY and CDR2 SVGEGT. There are 17 residues in the CDR3. V dropped 5 bases and J dropped 5; count of bases not matched to a gene: 12. The CDR3 is CASSGPLGRGGTGELFF. CDR3 nucleotides: TGTGCCAGCAGTGGCCCCCTCGGGCGGGGGGGGACCGGGGAGCTGTTTTTT.

The chain employs TRBV5-1 and TRBJ2-7; a possible D gene is TRBD2 (6 bases). The V end lost 4 bases, the J end lost 0 bases, and 14 bases lay between the germline ends. The CDR3 has 15 amino acids. Germline CDR1 is SGHRS and CDR2 is YFSETQ. CDR3 amino acids: CASSKWGGDSYEQYF. DNA for the CDR3: TGCGCCAGCAGCAAGTGGGGCGGGGACTCCTACGAGCAGTACTTC.

The chain has TRBV7-6 and TRBJ2-7; 11 positions match TRBD1. V lost 5 bases, J lost 9 bases, and 12 bases stayed unmatched. This CDR3 region has 15 residues. Germline loops: CDR1 SGHVS, CDR2 FNYEAQ. The CDR3 bases are TGTGCCAGCAGCAGAGCCGGGACAGGGGGTTCTGGGCAGTACTTC. Amino acids: CASSRAGTGGSGQYF.

This clone showed up just a few times. The chain is built from TRBV5-6 and TRBJ1-5; D may be TRBD1 (5 bases). V was shortened by 2 bases and J by 1 base, with 10 bases between the two germline ends. CDR3 length: 15 amino acids. Germline loops: CDR1 SGHDT, CDR2 YYEEEE. DNA for the CDR3: TGTGCCAGCAGCTTTTTTGACAGCAGCAATCAGCCCCAGCATTTT. Its protein is CASSFFDSSNQPQHF.

The genes are TRBV27 and TRBJ2-3; possibly TRBD2 for D (7 bases). Trimming stripped 8 bases from V and 4 bases from J, with 25 bases between. The CDR3 sequence is 17 residues long. Per germline, CDR1 MNHEY and CDR2 SMNVEV (reference sequence). The CDR3 DNA reads TGTGCCAGCCAGAGGGGGAGGGCCCCACCGTCGGCAGATACGCAGTATTTT. It codes for CASQRGRAPPSADTQYF.

V usage is TRBV5-1 and J usage is TRBJ2-7, with TRBD1 as a possible D gene (5 bases). Germline V lookup: CDR1 SGHRS, CDR2 YFSETQ. The CDR3 runs 14 residues. Trimming cost V 2 bases and J 6 bases, with 15 bases left between them. CDR3 sequence: CASSFSGFSGEQYF. For the CDR3, the DNA is TGCGCCAGCAGCTTTTCAGGGTTTTCTGGCGAGCAGTACTTC.

V gene TRBV7-8 combines with J gene TRBJ2-1; 8 bases are shared with TRBD2. CDR3 length: 17 residues. Germline CDR1 is SGHVS and CDR2 is FQNEAQ. With 2 bases clipped from V and 5 bases from J, the junction kept 11 bases outside the gene matches. The CDR3, as DNA: TGTGCCAGCAGCTTAAATCGGCCGGGACTAGGGGACAATGAGCAGTTCTTC. Protein: CASSLNRPGLGDNEQFF.